Presented here are 13 T cell receptor beta chains from one specimen sequenced in a study of shared clonotypes between healthy human individuals. Profiling relied on immunoSEQ multiplex PCR, and the TCRdb table lists in-frame clones only, not all of them. The sample lists approximately 500,000 clones, around 80% occurring once. Sequenced input: PBMCs. Receptor source: a woman in her 40s in good health. Some clones in this sample may be carry-over from other donors' samples.

The sample holds a few counts of this clone. This rearrangement joins TRBV5-1 to TRBJ1-3; D perhaps matches TRBD1 (5 bases). Trimming removed 6 bases from V and 0 bases from J, with 7 bases in between. The length of the CDR3 is 13 residues. The germline V gene has CDR1 SGHRS and CDR2 YFSETQ. The CDR3 sequence: CASTDSSGNTIYF. The DNA for the CDR3 is TGCGCCAGCACCGACAGCTCTGGAAACACCATATATTTT. Supplemented by reference TRBV5-1 and TRBJ1-3, the full variable domain reads KAGVTQTPRYLIKTRGQQVTLSCSPISGHRSVSWYQQTPGQGLQFLFEYFSETQRNKGNFPGRFSGRQFSNSRSEMNVSTLELGDSALYLCASTDSSGNTIYFGEGSWLTVV.

This clone was seen a few times. The rearrangement uses TRBV20-1 and TRBJ1-1; D gene unclear. CDR1 is DFQATT and CDR2 is SNEGSKA in the germline V gene (reference sequence). V shed 0 bases and J shed 8 bases, with 4 bases lying between them. The CDR3 is 10 residues long. CDR3 sequence reads: CSARDREAFF. The CDR3 nucleotides read TGCAGTGCTAGAGATCGGGAAGCTTTCTTT.

The V call is TRBV4-1, the J call TRBJ2-7; 9 nucleotides align to TRBD1. Losses at the gene ends were 3 bases for V and 3 bases for J; bases not matched to a gene: 3. This CDR3 region has 14 residues. Germline assignment: CDR1 MGHRA and CDR2 YSYEKL. The CDR3 DNA reads TGCGCCAGCAGCCACCGACAGGGGGACTACGAGCAGTACTTC. It specifies CASSHRQGDYEQYF.

This chain joins TRBV7-8 and TRBJ2-7; 7 bases align to TRBD2. CDR1 is SGHVS, CDR2 FQNEAQ, per germline. This CDR3 is built from 13 residues. V shed 4 bases, J shed 0 bases, and the junction held 0 bases outside the gene matches. CDR3 in amino acids: CASSWTSSYEQYF. The CDR3 region has the DNA TGTGCCAGCAGCTGGACTAGCTCCTACGAGCAGTACTTC.

The chain is built from TRBV18 and TRBJ2-1; no definite D call. This CDR3 comprises 16 residues. CDR1 KGHSH and CDR2 LQKENI come from the germline V gene. Trimming left V 1 base short and J 0 bases short, with 10 bases between. The CDR3 DNA is TGTGCCAGCTCACCACGGTCGATGGCCTCCTACAATGAGCAGTTCTTC. It translates to CASSPRSMASYNEQFF.

The rearrangement links TRBV29-1 to TRBJ1-1; TRBD1 is a possible D gene (6 bases). This CDR3 has 11 amino acids. Trimming shortened V by 5 bases and J by 11 bases, and 15 bases separated the two germline ends. Germline CDR1 is SQVTM and CDR2 is ANQGSEA. The CDR3 region has the DNA TGCAGCGTTAGAGGGGGTACGGGGGCTTTCTTT. Translated, it gives CSVRGGTGAFF.

The chain carries TRBV25-1 and TRBJ2-1; 16 nucleotides line up with TRBD2. V lost 10 bases, J lost 3 bases, and 9 bases stayed unmatched. The germline gives CDR1 MGHDK, CDR2 SYGVNS. The CDR3 sequence is 17 residues long. The CDR3, as DNA: TGTGCCACCTCCGGGACTAGCGGGAGGGCCCTCTACAATGAGCAGTTCTTC. Translating it yields CATSGTSGRALYNEQFF.

The chain is built from TRBV7-9 and TRBJ1-1; D is perhaps TRBD1 (6 bases). Trimming cost V 1 base and J 6 bases, with 15 bases left between them. The germline gives CDR1 SEHNR, CDR2 FQNEAQ (reference sequence). The CDR3 has 15 amino acids. The chain's CDR3 is CASSLVLSGVAEAFF. The CDR3 DNA sequence: TGTGCCAGCAGCTTAGTCCTGTCAGGGGTTGCTGAAGCTTTCTTT.

This sequence joins TRBV4-2 and TRBJ2-3; TRBD1 or TRBD2 may be the D gene (5 bases each). The CDR3 contains 17 residues. V was cut by 3 bases and J by 4 bases, with 20 bases left in between. Germline V gene data show CDR1 as LGHNA and CDR2 as YNFKEQ. This chain's CDR3 is CASSHTGVGGGPDTQYF. The CDR3 region has the DNA TGTGCCAGCAGCCACACCGGAGTGGGTGGGGGACCAGATACGCAGTATTTT.

This clone was detected a few times. V and J are TRBV7-3 and TRBJ2-2; tentative D call: TRBD2 (5 bases). Germline CDR1 SGHTA, CDR2 FQGTGA. V was clipped by 0 bases and J by 5 bases, with 13 bases between them. This CDR3 comprises 16 residues. CDR3 bases: TGTGCCAGCAGCTTAACGACTACCCCGGGGACCGGGGAGCTGTTTTTT. This sequence encodes CASSLTTTPGTGELFF.

The gene calls are TRBV6-1 and TRBJ1-5, with no clear D. Germline CDR1 reads MNHNS; CDR2 reads SASEGT. Deletions cut 0 bases from V and 7 bases from J, with 13 bases between. The CDR3 runs 15 residues. The CDR3 loop is CASSEAVIQEQPQHF. CDR3 nucleotide sequence: TGTGCCAGCAGTGAAGCCGTAATTCAGGAGCAGCCCCAGCATTTT.

The chain recombines TRBV2 with TRBJ1-2; D call uncertain. Germline CDR1 SNHLY, CDR2 FYNNEI. The ends were cut back, 3 bases at V and 3 bases at J, with 5 bases in the middle. The length of the CDR3 is 12 residues. The CDR3 DNA reads TGTGCCAGCAGTGATTTGGACTATGGCTACACCTTC. Amino acids: CASSDLDYGYTF. The full variable domain, with the rest looked up from reference TRBV2 and TRBJ1-2, is EPEVTQTPSHQVTQMGQEVILRCVPISNHLYFYWYRQILGQKVEFLVSFYNNEISEKSEIFDDQFSVERPDGSNFTLKIRSTKLEDSAMYFCASSDLDYGYTFGSGTRLTVV.

The genes are TRBV6-1 and TRBJ2-7; weak D call: TRBD1 (5 bases). Trimming shortened V by 5 bases and J by 5 bases, and 13 bases separated the two germline ends. CDR3 length: 13 residues. Germline loops: CDR1 MNHNS, CDR2 SASEGT. This CDR3 reads CASSSPGFHEQYF. Written as DNA, the CDR3 is TGTGCCAGCAGTTCTCCAGGGTTCCACGAGCAGTACTTC.